This note documents a single TCR beta chain sequence. Its antigen is currently not known. Base qualities are missing; no much larger clone stands one base away. TCRbeta CDR3 regions were amplified from genomic DNA by means of the immunoSEQ Assay, a bias-controlled multiplex PCR. Processing in the source paper ran as follows. Nucleated cell counts per sample were estimated from amplification of reference gene primers within the assay. To quantify the absolute abundance of each unique TCRbeta CDR3 rearrangement, sequence reads were collapsed and filtered. For each sample, productive Simpson clonality was calculated by taking the square root of Simpson's diversity index across productive rearrangements. The immuneACCESS repertoire file appears here via TCRdb, limited to in-frame rearrangements. These files lack a portion of the clones; in checked studies, under half of the deficit traces to unresolved V genes, and the cause of the others is not known. V and J calls and clone size follow that table, whereas D and trimming were derived from the DNA. A total of 250,000 or so clones appear in this sample, 75% to 90% of them only once. The ten largest clones represent over 4% of the sample.

For CDR1 and CDR2, the germline V gene lists SGHAT and FQNNGV. Its CDR3 holds 15 amino acids, cysteine through phenylalanine. Only the CDR3 DNA stays, 45 bases, in frame from base 1. V and J are trimmed by 3 bases and 3 bases, and the gene matches miss 4 bases of the junction. Participants in the prospective study were aged 18 to 89 years, lived in some 24 United States geographic areas, and enrolled through a virtual design. Cohort assignment in the prospective study relied on participant-reported clinical history from a screening survey and a study questionnaire. Mobile phlebotomists in the prospective study collected whole blood, serum and a nasopharyngeal or oropharyngeal swab from every participant. Prospective study participants could optionally give additional blood draws and questionnaires over a roughly two-month period. Before DNA extraction, prospective study blood samples were shipped either frozen or at room temperature.

The data originate from a study of blood T cell repertoires in COVID-19 (dated by TCRdb to the early 2020s). With regard to the full study: Samples covering the acute and convalescent phases of COVID-19 were provided by collaborators in the United States, Italy and Spain. The prospective study material was composed of cDNA or gDNA derived from T cells, B-cell-depleted T cells, or PBMCs. Subjects who had been exposed to COVID-19, were actively infected with it, or had recovered from it provided the deeply sampled blood TCRbeta repertoires that made up the dataset. The repertoires were released in a freely available public database meant as a resource for research on the immune response to SARS-CoV-2. Samples were obtained from the ongoing ImmuneRACE study (first 160 participants) and from some 1,300 subjects provided by 6 global collaborators. A de-identified subject ID, COVID-19 status, age in years and sex were almost always included in the sample metadata. Where available, HLA class I and class II types were obtained from metadata supplied by the sample provider rather than from assay-based typing. Overall study outcomes, separate from this receptor: Clinical and demographic metadata were provided uncurated, with the amount varying by source and participant.

Sequencing was performed on PBMCs or T cells enriched from blood (not recorded which). The chain links TRBV11-2 with TRBJ2-3; TRBD1 aligns with 9 central bases. This clonotype was obtained from a woman aged 30 to 39 with acute COVID-19. The CDR3 reads as follows: CASSLRDRVTDTQYF. The sequenced DNA is TGTGCCAGCAGCTTGAGGGACAGGGTAACAGATACGCAGTATTTT.